This T cell receptor (beta chain) was recorded in a study of CD8 T cells in ankylosing spondylitis (dated by TCRdb to 2015 to 2018). Background on the whole study: The study set out to find disease-linked TCR variants by profiling T cell receptor beta repertoires in ankylosing spondylitis patients and healthy donors. Peripheral blood samples were taken, and synovial fluid was additionally collected from ankylosing spondylitis patients. The full study cohort comprised about 24 ankylosing spondylitis patients and roughly 100 healthy donors. What the work shows at the level of the full study, not this receptor alone: A TCR beta motif made up of several highly homologous amino acid variants appeared to be characteristic of blood from ankylosing spondylitis patients. Some TCR beta motif variants had previously been reported in synovial fluid and blood of reactive arthritis patients, which suggested common disease-initiation mechanisms. The disease-linked clones had a CD8+ phenotype and were found at relatively low frequencies in peripheral blood. The disease-linked clones were reported as significantly enriched in matched synovial fluid samples from ankylosing spondylitis patients.

From the cysteine up to the phenylalanine, the CDR3 has a length of 15 residues. The CDR3 DNA has 45 bases and is translated from base 1. The germline V gene specifies SGHVS as CDR1 and FQNEAQ as CDR2. V is trimmed back by 5 bases and J by 8 bases, and the junction contains 12 bases that no gene match accounts for. Concerning this clonotype itself: Its antigen is still unknown. The record has no base qualities; no much larger clone is one base away.

TCRdb shows the sequencer as Illumina HiSeq 2500. Quantitative 5'-RACE with molecular barcodes was used to prepare TCR beta libraries. The original pipeline was this. To identify disease-linked TCR variants, a new computational method was used, one built on a probabilistic model of VDJ rearrangement. TCRdb reanalyzed the raw reads on its own, using fastp at Q25 for trimming and MiXCR for clone calling, and kept in-frame beta chains. Rows with a matching CDR3 protein are joined into one entry that keeps the most common DNA and genes. TCRdb's processing, not the study's, gives the V and J calls here. A total of a few hundred thousand distinct CDR3 sequences appear in this sample, approximately 20% of them only once. Clones ranked in the top ten supply roughly a sixth of the sample.

The sequence is built from TRBV7-8 and TRBJ2-1; 7 bases in the junction line up with TRBD2. Material: blood, either unsorted or a sorted T cell fraction (not recorded which). This TCR came from a male donor with ankylosing spondylitis. The CDR3: CASSKRLAEVYEQFF. The sequenced DNA is TGTGCCAGCAGCAAGCGACTAGCCGAGGTCTATGAGCAGTTCTTC. The variable domain in full, with residues beyond the CDR3 obtained from the reference TRBV7-8 and TRBJ2-1 genes, is GAGVSQSPRYKVAKRGQDVALRCDPISGHVSLFWYQQALGQGPEFLTYFQNEAQLDKSGLPSDRFFAERPEGSVSTLKIQRTQQEDSAVYLCASSKRLAEVYEQFFGPGTRLTVL.